Here is one T cell receptor (beta chain) with its context. Its antigen is as yet unknown. This sample is part of a study of T cells and copy number aberrations in small-cell lung cancer. Germline CDR1 and CDR2: SGHRS and YFSETQ. Trimming stripped 2 bases from V and 0 bases from J, with 8 bases between. This CDR3 contains 15 residues. Study-wide points: Adjacent lung showed higher T-cell richness and clonality than tumors; density difference nonsignificant. Findings need validation given the study's small sample size.

All donors were smokers or heavy second-hand smokers. Normal lung tissue came from at least 2 cm beyond the tumor margin and showed no malignant cells. The method was immunoSEQ multiplex PCR; TCRdb's version includes in-frame clones alone and lacks a portion of them. The repertoire includes several thousand clones, approximately 85% of them detected once, and under 5.5% sits in the top ten. Input material: normal tissue next to the tumor. V gene TRBV5-1 combines with J gene TRBJ2-2, with D possibly TRBD1 on 6 matching bases. The sequence was obtained from a woman in her forties or fifties with small cell lung cancer. In DNA, the CDR3 is TGCGCCAGCAGCTTAGGGGGTGCGAACACCGGGGAGCTGTTTTTT. This sequence encodes CASSLGGANTGELFF.